The T cell receptor beta chain described here comes from a study of blood T cells in healthy people across ages. Study-level findings and limits: Diversity of TCR beta per million T cells declined in a roughly linear way with age. Without sorted subsets, naive and antigen-experienced compartments could not be conclusively compared.

About this clonotype itself: The antigen is not known.

Together with a sample-barcoded 5' primer, a J-beta primer mix was included in a second PCR lasting roughly 6 to 12 cycles. Each cDNA molecule was tagged by a template-switch adaptor with 12 random nucleotides. MiXCR, run by TCRdb on the 5' RACE reads, gives a single entry per CDR3 protein. The sample gives more than 500,000 distinct CDR3 sequences, roughly 28% of which show up once; roughly 20% is in the top ten. They isolated at least 7 million PBMCs from each sample. The CDR3 runs 17 residues. V shed 4 bases and J shed 2 bases, with 20 bases lying between them. Germline V gene lookup returns CDR1 MNHEY and CDR2 SVGEGT.

Sequenced sample: blood. The chain recombines TRBV6-2 or TRBV6-3 with TRBJ1-2; D ambiguous. The receptor was isolated from a woman aged 70-85 years in good health. CDR3 sequence (DNA): TGTGCCAGCAGTTCGCGGACCTCTATAGCCAGAAACTATGGCTACACCTTC. Its translation is CASSSRTSIARNYGYTF.